These 15 T cell receptor beta chains originate from one sample sequenced in a study of T cell changes during pregnancy in multiple sclerosis. TCRdb's table, derived via immunoSEQ multiplex PCR, lists solely in-frame clones and lacks some. The sample lists 40,000 to 55,000 clones; more than 85% were seen once. The sample in question was CD8+ T cells from peripheral blood mononuclear cells, obtained in the second trimester of pregnancy. All receptors derive from a female donor with multiple sclerosis, enrolled in a pregnancy study.

The CDR3 loop reads CASWGGDTQYF. The CDR3, as DNA: TGTGCCAGCTGGGGGGGGGATACGCAGTATTTT. The chain is built from TRBV11-2 and TRBJ2-3; 7 nucleotides agree with TRBD2. The CDR3 is made up of 11 amino acids. J gave up 6 bases and V 8 bases, and 2 bases lay outside the gene matches. Germline V gene lookup returns CDR1 SGHAT and CDR2 FQNNGV.

This sequence joins TRBV6-1 and TRBJ1-2, with D possibly TRBD1 on 5 matching bases. V lost 4 bases, J lost 4 bases, and 13 bases lay in between. This CDR3 contains 14 residues. In germline, CDR1 is MNHNS, CDR2 SASEGT. CDR3 sequence reads: CASSGDQGFYGYTF. In DNA, the CDR3 is TGTGCCAGCAGTGGGGATCAGGGATTCTATGGCTACACCTTC.

This clone showed up just once. The chain combines TRBV7-9 with TRBJ1-1, with D possibly TRBD1 on 5 matching bases. The CDR3 is 13 amino acids. Between the trimmed V and J ends, which lost 5 bases and 1 base, there was a span of 8 bases. Looked up from germline, CDR1 is SEHNR and CDR2 is FQNEAQ (reference sequence). This chain's CDR3 is CASSPQGNTEAFF. In DNA form, the CDR3 reads TGTGCCAGCAGCCCTCAGGGGAACACTGAAGCTTTCTTT.

The rearrangement uses TRBV4-2 and TRBJ1-1; unclear D gene. There are 16 residues in the CDR3. V was cut by 0 bases and J by 5 bases, with 16 bases left in between. Per the germline V gene, CDR1 is LGHNA and CDR2 is YNFKEQ. The CDR3 sequence is CASSQDSVRADTEAFF. The CDR3 nucleotides are TGTGCCAGCAGCCAAGATAGTGTACGTGCGGATACTGAAGCTTTCTTT.

This clone has just a few counts. This chain uses TRBV19 with TRBJ1-1; D may be TRBD1 (6 bases). The CDR3 length is 11 residues. The V end lost 5 bases, the J end lost 10 bases, and 11 bases lay between the germline ends. In germline, CDR1 is LNHDA, CDR2 SQIVND (reference sequence). In DNA form, the CDR3 reads TGTGCCAGTAGTTATGGACAGCGAGCTTTCTTT. Translated, it gives CASSYGQRAFF.

J is TRBJ1-1 and V is TRBV30, with 8 bases lining up with TRBD1. Germline assignment: CDR1 GTSNPN and CDR2 SVGIG (reference sequence). The V gene end was trimmed by 5 bases and the J gene end by 2 bases; junction bases not matched to a gene: 7. CDR3 length: 14 residues. This chain's CDR3 is CAWAGGESNTEAFF. The CDR3 nucleotides read TGTGCCTGGGCAGGGGGCGAAAGTAACACTGAAGCTTTCTTT.

The chain joins TRBV6-1 to TRBJ2-3, with D maybe TRBD2 (5 bases). V was shortened by 3 bases and J by 2 bases, with 12 bases between the two germline ends. Looked up from germline, CDR1 is MNHNS and CDR2 is SASEGT. CDR3 length: 15 residues. The CDR3 DNA sequence: TGTGCCAGCAGTGACTTGAACGGGATCACAGATACGCAGTATTTT. Its translation is CASSDLNGITDTQYF.

J is TRBJ1-6 and V is TRBV10-3; weak D call: TRBD1 (5 bases). The germline V and J ends were trimmed by 0 bases and 7 bases, with 13 bases remaining between them. The CDR3 is 16 amino acids. The germline V gene encodes CDR1 ENHRY and CDR2 SYGVKD. The CDR3 reads CAISESGRGLNSPLHF. The CDR3 DNA reads TGTGCCATCAGTGAGTCCGGGAGGGGTCTAAATTCACCCCTCCACTTT.

This rearrangement joins TRBV7-8 to TRBJ1-4; no clear D gene. From germline, CDR1 is SGHVS and CDR2 FQNEAQ. The germline V and J ends were trimmed by 6 bases and 0 bases, with 11 bases remaining between them. This CDR3 has 15 amino acids. CDR3 nucleotide sequence: TGTGCCAGCAGTCCCTTTTTTGCAACTAATGAAAAACTGTTTTTT. Translation: CASSPFFATNEKLFF.

V usage is TRBV7-3 and J usage is TRBJ2-3; tentatively, D is TRBD2 (5 bases). The V and J ends lost 4 bases and 0 bases respectively, with 8 bases between them. CDR1 is SGHTA and CDR2 is FQGTGA in the germline V gene. The CDR3 length is 14 residues. CDR3 coding DNA: TGTGCCAGCAGCTCGTGGACTAGCACAGATACGCAGTATTTT. It translates to CASSSWTSTDTQYF.

The CDR3 protein is CASSQESGNQPQHF. In DNA form, the CDR3 reads TGCGCCAGCAGCCAAGAGAGCGGCAATCAGCCCCAGCATTTT. The chain joins TRBV4-3 to TRBJ1-5; D remains ambiguous. Germline CDR1 LGHNA, CDR2 YSLEER. V lost 0 bases to trimming and J lost 2 bases, with 5 bases between them. The CDR3 is made up of 14 amino acids.

The rearrangement joins TRBV11-3 to TRBJ2-3; weak D call: TRBD1 (6 bases). The CDR3 runs 15 residues. Germline V lookup: CDR1 SGHNT, CDR2 YENEEA. V shed 6 bases and J shed 2 bases, with 15 bases lying between them. The CDR3 loop reads CASSLGTTNTDTQYF. The CDR3 nucleotides read TGTGCCAGCAGTCTGGGGACAACGAACACAGATACGCAGTATTTT.

This clone was picked up one time. This sequence joins TRBV9 and TRBJ2-5; perhaps TRBD2 as D (5 bases). Trimming pared 4 bases from V and 11 bases from J, leaving 21 bases between. The CDR3 runs 14 residues. The germline V gene encodes CDR1 SGDLS and CDR2 YYNGEE. The CDR3: CASSPIYGTREQYF. The CDR3 DNA follows: TGTGCCAGCAGCCCGATCTATGGCACGAGGGAGCAGTACTTC.

The genes are TRBV5-6 and TRBJ1-2; D is unclear. CDR1 is SGHDT, CDR2 YYEEEE, per germline. The CDR3 has 13 amino acids. The V end lost 2 bases, the J end lost 8 bases, and 13 bases lay between the germline ends. The DNA of the CDR3 is TGTGCCAGCAGCTTAGGCACGGGGTACGGCTACACCTTC. Translated, it gives CASSLGTGYGYTF. The complete variable domain, with remaining parts taken from reference TRBV5-6 and TRBJ1-2, reads DAGVTQSPTHLIKTRGQQVTLRCSPKSGHDTVSWYQQALGQGPQFIFQYYEEEERQRGNFPDRFSGHQFPNYSSELNVNALLLGDSALYLCASSLGTGYGYTFGSGTRLTVV.

V and J are TRBV29-1 and TRBJ1-1; possible D gene TRBD1, 6 bases. V gave up 7 bases and J gave up 6 bases, with 18 bases separating them. The length of the CDR3 is 13 residues. Looked up from germline, CDR1 is SQVTM and CDR2 is ANQGSEA. The CDR3 region is CSALQGGWAEAFF. The CDR3 DNA reads as TGCAGCGCCTTACAGGGTGGTTGGGCTGAAGCTTTCTTT.